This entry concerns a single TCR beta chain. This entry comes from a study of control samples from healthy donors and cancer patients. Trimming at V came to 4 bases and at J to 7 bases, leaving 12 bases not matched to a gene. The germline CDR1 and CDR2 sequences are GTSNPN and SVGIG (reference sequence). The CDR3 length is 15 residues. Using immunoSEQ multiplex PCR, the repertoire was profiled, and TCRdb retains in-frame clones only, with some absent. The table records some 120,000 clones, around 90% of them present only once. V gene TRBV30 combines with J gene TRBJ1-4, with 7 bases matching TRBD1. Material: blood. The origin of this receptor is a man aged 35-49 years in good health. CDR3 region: CAWMDQGGMGEKLFF. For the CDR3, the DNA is TGTGCCTGGATGGATCAGGGGGGGATGGGTGAAAAACTGTTTTTT. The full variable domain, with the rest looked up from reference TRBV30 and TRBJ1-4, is SQTIHQWPATLVQPVGSPLSLECTVEGTSNPNLYWYRQAAGRGLQLLFYSVGIGQISSEVPQNLSASRPQDRQFILSSKKLLLSDSGFYLCAWMDQGGMGEKLFFGSGTQLSVL.